This entry is about one T cell receptor (beta chain). Profiling relied on immunoSEQ multiplex PCR, and the TCRdb table lists in-frame clones only, not all of them. This table has over 65,000 clones, 80% to 95% appearing once. The data originate from a study of T cell changes during pregnancy in multiple sclerosis. With 5 bases clipped from V and 5 bases from J, the junction kept 9 bases outside the gene matches. The V gene's germline CDR1 is SGHNT and CDR2 YYREEE (reference sequence). The CDR3 has 15 amino acids. The material was peripheral blood, obtained in the first trimester of pregnancy. The clonotype comes from a female donor with multiple sclerosis, enrolled in a pregnancy study. The chain uses TRBV5-4 and TRBJ2-5, with 10 positions matching TRBD2. In DNA, the CDR3 is TGTGCCAGCAGTGCGAGCGGGGGGGCCAGGGAGACCCAGTACTTC. This sequence encodes CASSASGGARETQYF. Drawing the rest from reference TRBV5-4 and TRBJ2-5, the complete variable domain is ETGVTQSPTHLIKTRGQQVTLRCSSQSGHNTVSWYQQALGQGPQFIFQYYREEENGRGNFPPRFSGLQFPNYSSELNVNALELDDSALYLCASSASGGARETQYFGPGTRLLVL.